These 17 T cell receptor beta chains came from one sample sequenced in a study of blood T cell repertoires in COVID-19. Profiled with immunoSEQ multiplex PCR; TCRdb holds only in-frame clones, not every one. The data hold fewer than 250,000 clones, with about 86% observed a single time. The sequencing input was peripheral blood. These receptors all stem from a woman aged 50 to 65 with acute or convalescent COVID-19.

The V call is TRBV9, the J call TRBJ2-1, with D tentatively TRBD2 (6 bases). Trimming removed 0 bases at V and 7 bases at J, with 14 bases between. This CDR3 comprises 15 residues. The germline V gene has CDR1 SGDLS and CDR2 YYNGEE. The CDR3 DNA is TGTGCCAGCAGCGTAGACTTGGGTAGCGGAAATGAGCAGTTCTTC. Protein product: CASSVDLGSGNEQFF.

V and J are TRBV24-1 and TRBJ1-2; D is ambiguous. V was trimmed by 10 bases and J by 0 bases, leaving 8 bases between them. The CDR3 runs to 12 residues. Germline-derived CDR1 and CDR2 are KGHDR and SFDVKD. The DNA for the CDR3 is TGTGCCACAGCTGACACTAACTATGGCTACACCTTC. Amino acids: CATADTNYGYTF.

The rearrangement joins TRBV24-1 to TRBJ2-1; 11 positions agree with TRBD2. V trimming: 6 bases; J trimming: 6 bases; junction bases outside the gene matches: 6. The CDR3 spans 15 residues. Germline loops: CDR1 KGHDR, CDR2 SFDVKD. The CDR3 DNA is TGTGCCACCAGTCATCCAACTAGCGGGAGCAATGAGCAGTTCTTC. It translates to CATSHPTSGSNEQFF.

The chain links TRBV28 to TRBJ2-7, with 7 bases identical to TRBD2. Germline V gene data show CDR1 as MDHEN and CDR2 as SYDVKM. Trimming cost V 6 bases and J 11 bases; bases outside gene matches: 7. The CDR3 spans 11 residues. CDR3 coding DNA: TGTGCCAGCAGCCACGGGACTAACGAGTACTTC. It translates to CASSHGTNEYF.

This chain uses TRBV21-1 with TRBJ1-1; TRBD1 is taken as the D call from the table, unchecked against the DNA. TRBV21-1 is a pseudogene segment. This CDR3 is built from 12 residues. The CDR3 DNA sequence: TGTGCCAGCAGCCCAAAGGGGGATGGGGCTTTCTTT. It codes for CASSPKGDGAFF.

This clone was seen only a few times. J is TRBJ2-1 and V is TRBV19; 8 positions match TRBD1. The V gene's germline CDR1 is LNHDA and CDR2 SQIVND (reference sequence). The trim removed 8 bases at V and 2 bases at J, leaving 8 bases unmatched. The CDR3 has 15 amino acids. This CDR3 reads CASLPPGQAYNEQFF. CDR3 nucleotide sequence: TGTGCCAGTCTTCCCCCGGGACAGGCCTACAATGAGCAGTTCTTC.

CDR3 DNA sequence: TGTGCCAGCAGCTTGCAGGTCACAGATACGCAGTATTTT. Translation: CASSLQVTDTQYF. The V and J genes are TRBV5-6 and TRBJ2-3; D uncertain. Germline CDR1 and CDR2: SGHDT and YYEEEE. This CDR3 comprises 13 residues. V dropped 1 base and J dropped 2 bases, with 5 bases sitting between them.

This chain uses TRBV5-4 with TRBJ2-7; TRBD2 aligns across 9 bases. After removal of 2 bases from V and 6 bases from J, the junction contained 6 bases not matched to a gene. This CDR3 spans 14 amino acids. The V gene's germline CDR1 is SGHNT and CDR2 YYREEE (reference sequence). The CDR3 bases are TGTGCCAGCAGCTTTAGCGGGAGCGGTGCCGAGCAGTACTTC. As protein: CASSFSGSGAEQYF.

The chain employs TRBV18 and TRBJ2-5, with TRBD1 matching over 10 bases. The V gene end was trimmed by 6 bases and the J gene end by 4 bases; junction bases not matched to a gene: 8. This CDR3 is built from 15 residues. The germline gives CDR1 KGHSH, CDR2 LQKENI. The CDR3 loop reads CASSQDRGGRETQYF. CDR3 bases: TGTGCCAGCTCTCAGGACAGGGGGGGTCGAGAGACCCAGTACTTC.

The gene calls are TRBV28 and TRBJ1-6, with D possibly TRBD1 on 6 matching bases. The CDR3 is 14 residues long. Germline assignment: CDR1 MDHEN and CDR2 SYDVKM. The V end lost 2 bases, the J end lost 8 bases, and 10 bases lay between the germline ends. The CDR3 loop is CASSLTRGDSPLHF. The CDR3 DNA is TGTGCCAGCAGTTTAACCAGGGGTGATTCACCCCTCCACTTT.

CDR3: CASSPGTGLLGSPLHF. The CDR3 nucleotides are TGTGCCAGCAGCCCTGGGACAGGACTCCTGGGTTCACCCCTCCACTTT. V and J are TRBV11-2 and TRBJ1-6; 8 bases are a match to TRBD1. Germline CDR1 reads SGHAT; CDR2 reads FQNNGV. The trim removed 5 bases at V and 9 bases at J, leaving 12 bases unmatched. There are 16 residues in the CDR3. The full variable domain, with the rest looked up from reference TRBV11-2 and TRBJ1-6, is EAGVAQSPRYKIIEKRQSVAFWCNPISGHATLYWYQQILGQGPKLLIQFQNNGVVDDSQLPKDRFSAERLKGVDSTLKIQPAKLEDSAVYLCASSPGTGLLGSPLHFGNGTRLTVT.

V usage is TRBV6-5 and J usage is TRBJ1-5; TRBD1 matches at 7 bases. CDR1 and CDR2 from the germline V gene are MNHEY and SVGAGI. V was pared by 0 bases and J by 0 bases, with 2 bases of the junction left unmatched. The length of the CDR3 is 16 residues. CDR3 DNA sequence: TGTGCCAGCAGTTACTCAACAGGGGCTAGCAATCAGCCCCAGCATTTT. Translating gives CASSYSTGASNQPQHF.

V is TRBV27 and J is TRBJ1-4, with D hard to call. The CDR3 loop spans 14 amino acids. V lost 5 bases and J 0 bases, leaving 7 bases between the germline ends. Germline V gene sequence: CDR1 MNHEY, CDR2 SMNVEV (reference sequence). CDR3 coding DNA: TGTGCCAGCAGTGCGAGTACAACTAATGAAAAACTGTTTTTT. Its protein is CASSASTTNEKLFF.

This clone occurred a few times. The genes are TRBV28 and TRBJ1-5, with D uncertain. The CDR3 is 11 residues long. The ends were cut back, 2 bases at V and 8 bases at J, with 4 bases in the middle. Germline loops: CDR1 MDHEN, CDR2 SYDVKM. The CDR3 coding sequence is TGTGCCAGCAGTTTAGGAGAGCCCCAGCATTTT. It yields the protein CASSLGEPQHF.

This chain uses TRBV6-5 with TRBJ1-3; no clear D gene. Germline V lookup: CDR1 MNHEY, CDR2 SVGAGI. CDR3 length: 14 amino acids. V was pared by 2 bases and J by 3 bases, with 8 bases between. CDR3 in DNA: TGTGCCAGCAGTTACCAGAAAATTGGAAACACCATATATTTT. Its protein product is CASSYQKIGNTIYF.

This clone has more than one count but fewer than ten. The genes are TRBV7-2 and TRBJ2-3; D is unclear. The length of the CDR3 is 15 residues. V was clipped by 2 bases and J by 6 bases, with 15 bases between them. Germline V gives CDR1 SGHTA, CDR2 FQGNSA. The CDR3 loop is CASSLSPAEADTQYF. The DNA of the CDR3 is TGTGCCAGCAGCTTAAGTCCCGCCGAAGCTGATACGCAGTATTTT. Complete variable domain (other parts from reference TRBV7-2 and TRBJ2-3): GAGVSQSPSNKVTEKGKDVELRCDPISGHTALYWYRQSLGQGLEFLIYFQGNSAPDKSGLPSDRFSAERTGGSVSTLTIQRTQQEDSAVYLCASSLSPAEADTQYFGPGTRLTVL.

This clone appeared a few times. This rearrangement joins TRBV19 to TRBJ2-1; 11 bases are shared with TRBD2. The ends lost 1 base at V and 4 bases at J; junction bases unmatched: 18. This CDR3 is built from 21 residues. Germline values: CDR1 LNHDA, CDR2 SQIVND (reference sequence). DNA of the CDR3: TGTGCCAGTAGTATAGGACAGCGACGACGCCCGGGACTAGCGGTATACAATGAGCAGTTCTTC. Its translation is CASSIGQRRRPGLAVYNEQFF.